The clone carrying this T cell receptor beta chain was observed a few times. Its antigen is currently unknown. V was trimmed by 4 bases and J by 4 bases, leaving 16 bases between them. This CDR3 is 15 amino acids long. In germline, CDR1 is LGHNA, CDR2 YNFKEQ. These data originate in a study of blood T cells in healthy people across ages. Study context: Roughly one uniquely barcoded beta molecule per two T cells was captured.

Overall study results and limits: Long-lived donors had more naive CD4+ cells and higher diversity than aged donors.

Next came a second PCR, run for roughly 6 to 11 cycles, which used a sample-barcoded 5' primer along with a J-beta primer mix. Each CDR3 protein gets one entry after TCRdb re-called the 5' RACE reads with MiXCR. This sample has more than 500,000 distinct CDR3 sequences; about 26% occur once, and the top ten carry approximately 17%. The source is a woman between 70 and 85 years old in good health. Material: blood. The J gene is TRBJ2-5, the V gene TRBV4-2; TRBD2 might be the D (7 bases). The CDR3 is CASSPGRGLGETQYF. CDR3 DNA sequence: TGTGCCAGCAGCCCTGGGCGGGGGCTCGGAGAGACCCAGTACTTC.